Here is one T cell receptor beta chain with its context. No antigen is known for it. The sample comes from a study of T cell repertoires in cytomegalovirus infection. Overall study context: TCR beta signatures that were public indicated CMV infection and matching HLA type. Whole-study findings and limits: Summed frequency of shared TCR beta families picked out CMV carriers who also had the relevant HLA. Predominance within the ex vivo response was attributable to HLA-C-restricted CMV-specific TCR beta clonotypes.

TCRdb reprocessed the reads with MiXCR, giving one entry per CDR3 protein. This sample has 350,000 to 500,000 distinct CDR3 sequences, with approximately 31% found just once. Germline CDR1 and CDR2: MNHEY and SVGAGI. Trimming cost V 4 bases and J 5 bases, with 15 bases left between them. This CDR3 comprises 15 residues. This receptor was identified in a human donor in good health (CMV status not recorded). Some clones in this sample may be carry-over from other donors' samples. The sample was PBMCs. The rearrangement uses TRBV6-5 and TRBJ1-5; tentative D call: TRBD1 (5 bases). The CDR3, as DNA: TGTGCCAGCAGTTGGGGACCGTCCCTGGATCAGCCCCAGCATTTT. This codes for CASSWGPSLDQPQHF.